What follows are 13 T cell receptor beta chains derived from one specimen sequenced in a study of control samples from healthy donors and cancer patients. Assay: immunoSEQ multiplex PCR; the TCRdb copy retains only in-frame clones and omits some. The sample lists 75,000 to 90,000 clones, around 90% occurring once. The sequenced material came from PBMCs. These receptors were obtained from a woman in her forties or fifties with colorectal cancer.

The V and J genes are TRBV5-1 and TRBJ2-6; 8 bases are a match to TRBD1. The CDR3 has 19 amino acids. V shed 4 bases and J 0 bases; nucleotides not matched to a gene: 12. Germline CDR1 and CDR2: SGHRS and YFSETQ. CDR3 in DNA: TGCGCCAGCAGCGCCTTTCCGGGACAGGCGAGCTCTGGGGCCAACGTCCTGACTTTC. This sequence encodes CASSAFPGQASSGANVLTF.

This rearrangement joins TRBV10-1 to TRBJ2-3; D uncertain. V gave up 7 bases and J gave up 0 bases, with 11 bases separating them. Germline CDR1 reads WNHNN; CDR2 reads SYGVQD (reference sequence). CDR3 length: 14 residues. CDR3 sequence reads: CASMTKRSTDTQYF. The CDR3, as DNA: TGCGCCAGCATGACCAAACGGAGCACAGATACGCAGTATTTT.

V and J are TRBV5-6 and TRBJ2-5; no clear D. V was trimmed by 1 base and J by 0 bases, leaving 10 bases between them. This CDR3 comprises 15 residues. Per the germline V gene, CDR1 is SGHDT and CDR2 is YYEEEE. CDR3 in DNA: TGTGCCAGCAGCTTGATTGTGGAGTACCAAGAGACCCAGTACTTC. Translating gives CASSLIVEYQETQYF.

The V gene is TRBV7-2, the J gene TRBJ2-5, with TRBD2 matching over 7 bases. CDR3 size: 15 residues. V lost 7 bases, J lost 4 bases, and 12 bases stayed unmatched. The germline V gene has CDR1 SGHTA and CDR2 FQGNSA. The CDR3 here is CASTPGLVSGETQYF. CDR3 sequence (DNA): TGTGCCAGCACCCCCGGACTAGTTAGCGGAGAGACCCAGTACTTC.

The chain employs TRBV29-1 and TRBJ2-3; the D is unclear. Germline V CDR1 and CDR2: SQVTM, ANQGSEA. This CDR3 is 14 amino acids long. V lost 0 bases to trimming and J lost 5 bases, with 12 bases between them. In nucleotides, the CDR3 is TGCAGCGTTGAAGATGCCAAGCGCGGAGATACGCAGTATTTT. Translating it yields CSVEDAKRGDTQYF.

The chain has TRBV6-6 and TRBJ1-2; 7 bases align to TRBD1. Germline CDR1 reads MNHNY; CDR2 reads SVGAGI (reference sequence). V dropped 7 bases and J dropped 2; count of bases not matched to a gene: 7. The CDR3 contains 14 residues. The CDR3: CASNGQEGNYGYTF. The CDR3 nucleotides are TGTGCCAGCAATGGACAGGAGGGGAACTATGGCTACACCTTC.

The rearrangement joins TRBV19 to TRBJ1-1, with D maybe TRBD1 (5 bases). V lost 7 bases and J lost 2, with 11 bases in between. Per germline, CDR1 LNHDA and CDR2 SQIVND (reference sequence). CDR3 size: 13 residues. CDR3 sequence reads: CASKPGHNTEAFF. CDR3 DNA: TGTGCCAGTAAACCAGGGCACAACACTGAAGCTTTCTTT.

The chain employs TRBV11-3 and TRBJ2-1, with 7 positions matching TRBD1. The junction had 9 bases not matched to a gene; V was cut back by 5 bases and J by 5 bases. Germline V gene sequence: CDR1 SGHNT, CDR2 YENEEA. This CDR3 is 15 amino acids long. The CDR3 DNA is TGTGCCAGCAGCCCCAGGGGGAGCATTGACAATGAGCAGTTCTTC. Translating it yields CASSPRGSIDNEQFF.

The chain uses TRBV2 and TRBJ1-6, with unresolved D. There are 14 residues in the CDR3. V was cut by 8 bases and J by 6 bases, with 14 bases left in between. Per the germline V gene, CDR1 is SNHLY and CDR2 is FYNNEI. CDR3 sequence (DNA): TGTGCCAGCCTATACACACCGATTAATTCACCCCTCCACTTT. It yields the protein CASLYTPINSPLHF.

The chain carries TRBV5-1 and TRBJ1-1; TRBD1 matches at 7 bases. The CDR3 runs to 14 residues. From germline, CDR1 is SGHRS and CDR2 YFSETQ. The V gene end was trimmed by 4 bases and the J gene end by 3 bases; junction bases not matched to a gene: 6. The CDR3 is CASSNRGLDTEAFF. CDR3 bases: TGCGCCAGCAGCAACAGGGGCTTGGACACTGAAGCTTTCTTT. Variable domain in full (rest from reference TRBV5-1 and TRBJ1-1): KAGVTQTPRYLIKTRGQQVTLSCSPISGHRSVSWYQQTPGQGLQFLFEYFSETQRNKGNFPGRFSGRQFSNSRSEMNVSTLELGDSALYLCASSNRGLDTEAFFGQGTRLTVV.

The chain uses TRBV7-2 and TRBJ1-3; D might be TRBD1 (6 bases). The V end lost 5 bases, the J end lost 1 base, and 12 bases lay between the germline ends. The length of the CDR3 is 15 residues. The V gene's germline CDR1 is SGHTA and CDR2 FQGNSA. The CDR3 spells CASSSFQGSGNTIYF. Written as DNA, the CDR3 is TGTGCCAGCAGCAGTTTCCAGGGGTCTGGAAACACCATATATTTT.

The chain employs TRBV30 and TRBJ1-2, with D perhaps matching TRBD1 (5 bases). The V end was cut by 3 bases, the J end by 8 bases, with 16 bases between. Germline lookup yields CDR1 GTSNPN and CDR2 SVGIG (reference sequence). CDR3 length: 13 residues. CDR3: CAWRPTWGGGYTF. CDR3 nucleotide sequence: TGTGCCTGGAGACCCACCTGGGGCGGCGGCTACACCTTC.

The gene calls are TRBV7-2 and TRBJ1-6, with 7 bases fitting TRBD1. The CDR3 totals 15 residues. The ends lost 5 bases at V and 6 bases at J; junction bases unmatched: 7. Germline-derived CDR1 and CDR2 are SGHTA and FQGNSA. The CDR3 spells CASSLGQAGNSPLHF. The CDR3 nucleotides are TGTGCCAGCAGCCTCGGACAGGCTGGTAATTCACCCCTCCACTTT.